The next 22 T cell receptor beta chains were all read from a single sample in a study of blood T cells in healthy people across ages. A second about 6 to 11 cycle PCR used barcoded and J-beta primers. One entry per CDR3 protein results from TCRdb running MiXCR on the 5' RACE reads. The sample consists of about 570,000 distinct CDR3 sequences, about 26% of them appearing once. Sequences were obtained from blood. The receptor set was obtained from a woman in her 70s in good health.

The chain couples TRBV15 to TRBJ2-7; TRBD2 matches 8 bases. The J call may be faulty, since TRBJ2-1 better matches the DNA end. The CDR3 length is 15 residues. Germline V gene sequence: CDR1 LNHNV, CDR2 YYDKDF (reference sequence). The CDR3 loop reads CATSKDSGSTNEQFF. The CDR3 DNA reads TGTGCCACCTCAAAGGACAGCGGGAGTACTAATGAGCAGTTCTTC.

This clonotype was recorded a few times. The chain links TRBV7-2 to TRBJ1-3; D not resolved. Germline loops: CDR1 SGHTA, CDR2 FQGNSA. CDR3 length: 17 residues. V was cut by 4 bases and J by 0 bases, with 16 bases left in between. The CDR3 protein is CASSSQGLPLSGNTIYF. DNA for the CDR3: TGTGCCAGCAGCTCGCAAGGCCTCCCCCTCTCTGGAAACACCATATATTTT.

In its sample, this clonotype was seen many times. The J gene is TRBJ2-1, the V gene TRBV6-2 or TRBV6-3, with D hard to call. The J call is in doubt because the DNA end fits TRBJ2-7 better. This CDR3 is built from 13 residues. Germline loops: CDR1 MNHEY, CDR2 SVGEGT. The CDR3 reads CASSSYRISEQYF. DNA of the CDR3: TGTGCCAGCAGTAGTTATCGAATCTCCGAGCAGTACTTC.

The sample holds a few counts of this clonotype. V and J are TRBV6-2 or TRBV6-3 and TRBJ2-1, with 8 positions matching TRBD2. Germline CDR1 MNHEY, CDR2 SVGEGT. V dropped 4 bases and J dropped 8; count of bases not matched to a gene: 13. This CDR3 has 16 residues. This CDR3 is CASSSRTGAGVHEQFF. CDR3 nucleotides: TGTGCCAGCAGTTCGCGCACTGGAGCGGGGGTTCATGAGCAGTTCTTC.

As DNA, the CDR3 is TGCAGCGTTGTTGAGGGGCTAGCGGGGGCCGGGTCCTACAATGAGCAGTTCTTC. Its translation: CSVVEGLAGAGSYNEQFF. The V and J genes are TRBV29-1 and TRBJ2-1; TRBD2 aligns across 10 bases. CDR3 size: 18 residues. Germline V lookup: CDR1 SQVTM, CDR2 ANQGSEA. Unmatched junction bases numbered 13, after V lost 4 bases and J lost 1 base.

The table lists this clonotype with a few counts. The genes are TRBV20-1 and TRBJ2-7; D perhaps matches TRBD2 (5 bases). V dropped 3 bases and J dropped 0 bases, with 12 bases sitting between them. CDR3 length equals 14 residues. Germline CDR1 and CDR2: DFQATT and SNEGSKA (reference sequence). The CDR3 loop is CSASRGVDSYEQYF. CDR3 coding DNA: TGCAGTGCTAGCCGGGGAGTTGACTCCTACGAGCAGTACTTC.

In its sample, this clonotype was seen a few times. V gene TRBV5-1 combines with J gene TRBJ2-5, with 8 bases lining up with TRBD2. CDR3 length equals 15 residues. The germline gives CDR1 SGHRS, CDR2 YFSETQ. With 4 bases clipped from V and 1 base from J, the junction kept 6 bases outside the gene matches. The CDR3 coding sequence is TGCGCCAGCAGCCGTAGCGGGGATTTCCAAGAGACCCAGTACTTC. Translated, it gives CASSRSGDFQETQYF. The variable domain in full, completed from reference TRBV5-1 and TRBJ2-5, reads KAGVTQTPRYLIKTRGQQVTLSCSPISGHRSVSWYQQTPGQGLQFLFEYFSETQRNKGNFPGRFSGRQFSNSRSEMNVSTLELGDSALYLCASSRSGDFQETQYFGPGTRLLVL.

This clonotype was detected only a few times. This chain uses TRBV20-1 with TRBJ2-1; TRBD2 aligns across 15 bases. The V segment lost 3 bases and the J segment 7 bases; nucleotides outside the gene matches: 7. Germline-derived CDR1 and CDR2 are DFQATT and SNEGSKA (reference sequence). The CDR3 covers 16 residues. This CDR3 is CSASGTSGGRWNEQFF. As DNA, the CDR3 is TGCAGTGCTAGCGGGACTAGCGGGGGGAGATGGAATGAGCAGTTCTTC.

This clonotype has just a few counts. This rearrangement joins TRBV5-6 to TRBJ2-4; D might be TRBD1 or TRBD2, each matching 6 bases. The CDR3 is 14 amino acids. In germline, CDR1 is SGHDT, CDR2 YYEEEE. V lost 2 bases, J lost 15 bases, and 21 bases lay in between. The CDR3, as DNA: TGTGCCAGCAGCTTTGGAACAGGGCAGACCGGGGGGTACTTC. Encoded protein: CASSFGTGQTGGYF.

The chain couples TRBV7-9 to TRBJ1-6; no clear D. This CDR3 has 14 residues. Germline V lookup: CDR1 SEHNR, CDR2 FQNEAQ (reference sequence). Between the trimmed V and J ends, which lost 1 base and 9 bases, there was a span of 10 bases. The CDR3 DNA sequence: TGTGCCAGCAGCTTAGATCCCCCTGGTTCACCCCTCCACTTT. This codes for CASSLDPPGSPLHF. Full variable domain (rest looked up from reference TRBV7-9 and TRBJ1-6): DTGVSQNPRHKITKRGQNVTFRCDPISEHNRLYWYRQTLGQGPEFLTYFQNEAQLEKSRLLSDRFSAERPKGSFSTLEIQRTEQGDSAMYLCASSLDPPGSPLHFGNGTRLTVT.

This clonotype was seen a handful of times. The J gene is TRBJ2-5, the V gene TRBV20-1; possibly TRBD2 for D (6 bases). With the DNA end fitting TRBJ2-1 better, the J assignment may be wrong. Germline lookup yields CDR1 DFQATT and CDR2 SNEGSKA (reference sequence). The CDR3 loop spans 13 amino acids. The CDR3 region is CSAREDYYNEQFF. In DNA form, the CDR3 reads TGCAGTGCTAGGGAGGACTATTACAATGAGCAGTTCTTC.

The V and J genes are TRBV6-6 and TRBJ1-1, with 8 positions matching TRBD1. Trimming cost V 10 bases and J 3 bases; bases outside gene matches: 10. CDR3 size: 14 residues. CDR1 and CDR2 (germline): MNHNY, SVGAGI (reference sequence). The CDR3 loop is CATIRGLGYTEAFF. In nucleotides, the CDR3 is TGTGCCACCATCAGGGGGCTCGGGTACACTGAAGCTTTCTTT.

This chain joins TRBV7-2 and TRBJ1-2; D call uncertain. Germline-derived CDR1 and CDR2 are SGHTA and FQGNSA. Between the trimmed V and J ends, which lost 0 bases and 0 bases, there was a span of 8 bases. The CDR3 spans 15 residues. Written as DNA, the CDR3 is TGTGCCAGCAGCTTAGCGCGGGAAGCTAACTATGGCTACACCTTC. Protein: CASSLAREANYGYTF.

The chain has TRBV5-1 and TRBJ2-4; D unclear. The CDR3 runs to 12 residues. Trimming pared 0 bases from V and 5 bases from J, leaving 3 bases between. Germline V CDR1 and CDR2: SGHRS, YFSETQ. DNA of the CDR3: TGCGCCAGCAGCTTGGACCAAAACATTCAGTACTTC. Translating it yields CASSLDQNIQYF.

V usage is TRBV20-1 and J usage is TRBJ1-1, with 11 bases lining up with TRBD1. V shed 5 bases, J shed 0 bases, and the junction held 8 bases outside the gene matches. This CDR3 has 16 residues. The germline gives CDR1 DFQATT, CDR2 SNEGSKA (reference sequence). CDR3: CSAPGTGGSMNTEAFF. In DNA form, the CDR3 reads TGCAGTGCTCCCGGGACAGGGGGTTCCATGAACACTGAAGCTTTCTTT.

This clonotype was found a few times. The chain carries TRBV5-1 and TRBJ1-2, with D possibly TRBD1 on 6 matching bases. This CDR3 has 13 residues. V shed 7 bases and J shed 7 bases, with 17 bases lying between them. Per germline, CDR1 SGHRS and CDR2 YFSETQ. CDR3 nucleotides: TGCGCCAGCTCCCGACAGGTCTCGTCTGGCTACACCTTC. Translating gives CASSRQVSSGYTF.

This clonotype has only a few counts. This chain uses TRBV7-2 with TRBJ1-2; TRBD1 matches at 7 bases. In germline, CDR1 is SGHTA, CDR2 FQGNSA. Trimming cost V 0 bases and J 7 bases; bases outside gene matches: 11. This CDR3 is 16 amino acids long. CDR3 coding DNA: TGTGCCAGCAGCTTAGCCCGATTATCAGGGGGGGGTGGCTACACCTTC. Translating gives CASSLARLSGGGGYTF.

The chain employs TRBV12-3 or TRBV12-4 and TRBJ2-3; possible D gene TRBD1, 6 bases. CDR3 length: 13 residues. The V end lost 11 bases, the J end lost 2 bases, and 14 bases lay between the germline ends. The CDR3 here is CASEDRNTDTQYF. The CDR3 DNA follows: TGTGCCTCAGAAGACAGGAACACAGATACGCAGTATTTT.

This clonotype was picked up one time. The V and J genes are TRBV5-1 and TRBJ2-1; the match to TRBD1 covers 12 bases. The V gene end was trimmed by 4 bases and the J gene end by 7 bases; junction bases not matched to a gene: 9. The CDR3 runs to 16 residues. In germline, CDR1 is SGHRS, CDR2 YFSETQ. Here the CDR3 reads CASSPAGTGGLNEQFF. CDR3 nucleotide sequence: TGCGCCAGCAGCCCGGCGGGGACAGGGGGCTTGAATGAGCAGTTCTTC.

This chain joins TRBV4-2 and TRBJ2-2, with 9 nucleotides matching TRBD1. With 0 bases clipped from V and 5 bases from J, the junction kept 7 bases outside the gene matches. The CDR3 covers 17 residues. Germline assignment: CDR1 LGHNA and CDR2 YNFKEQ. CDR3 region: CASSQDLQGARTGELFF. The DNA of the CDR3 is TGTGCCAGCAGCCAAGATCTACAGGGGGCGAGGACCGGGGAGCTGTTTTTT.

In its sample, this clonotype was seen a few times. This rearrangement joins TRBV20-1 to TRBJ1-1; D gene ambiguous. Deletions cut 1 base from V and 6 bases from J, with 6 bases between. In germline, CDR1 is DFQATT, CDR2 SNEGSKA (reference sequence). The CDR3 spans 11 residues. CDR3 DNA sequence: TGCAGTGCTAGAGGTGTTTCTGAAGCTTTCTTT. Protein: CSARGVSEAFF.

The rearrangement joins TRBV7-2 to TRBJ1-2; D ambiguous. The CDR3 has 13 residues. Germline CDR1 and CDR2: SGHTA and FQGNSA. The V end lost 5 bases, the J end lost 4 bases, and 11 bases lay between the germline ends. The CDR3 here is CASSAGRTYGYTF. The CDR3 DNA follows: TGTGCCAGCAGCGCTGGACGGACCTATGGCTACACCTTC. Complete variable domain (other parts from reference TRBV7-2 and TRBJ1-2): GAGVSQSPSNKVTEKGKDVELRCDPISGHTALYWYRQSLGQGLEFLIYFQGNSAPDKSGLPSDRFSAERTGGSVSTLTIQRTQQEDSAVYLCASSAGRTYGYTFGSGTRLTVV.